This TCR beta chain was recorded in a study of blood T cell repertoires in COVID-19. There are 16 residues in the CDR3. TCRdb's table, derived via immunoSEQ multiplex PCR, lists solely in-frame clones and lacks some. Of tens of thousands of clones listed, over 75% are singletons. Material: peripheral blood. V and J are TRBV21-1 and TRBJ1-3. TRBV21-1 is a recognized pseudogene. The receptor was derived from a woman aged 80 or older with active COVID-19. The CDR3 loop is CASSKGEESSGNTIYF. The CDR3 DNA reads TGTGCCAGCAGCAAAGGAGAGGAAAGCTCTGGAAACACCATATATTTT.